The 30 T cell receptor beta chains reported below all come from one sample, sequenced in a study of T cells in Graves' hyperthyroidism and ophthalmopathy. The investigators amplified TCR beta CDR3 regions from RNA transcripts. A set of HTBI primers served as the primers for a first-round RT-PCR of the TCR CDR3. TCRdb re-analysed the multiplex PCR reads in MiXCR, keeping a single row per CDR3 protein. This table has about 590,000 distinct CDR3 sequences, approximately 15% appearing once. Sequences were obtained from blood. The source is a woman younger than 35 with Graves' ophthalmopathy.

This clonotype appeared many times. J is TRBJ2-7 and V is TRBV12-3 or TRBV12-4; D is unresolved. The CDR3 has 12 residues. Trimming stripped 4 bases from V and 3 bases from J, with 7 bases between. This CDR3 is CASSYGHYEQYF. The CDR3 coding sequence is TGTGCCAGCAGTTACGGCCACTACGAGCAGTACTTC.

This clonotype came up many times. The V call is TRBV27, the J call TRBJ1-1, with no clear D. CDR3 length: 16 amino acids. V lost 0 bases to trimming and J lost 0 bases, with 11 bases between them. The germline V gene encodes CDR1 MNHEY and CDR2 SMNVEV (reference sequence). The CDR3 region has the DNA TGTGCCAGCAGTTTATCCGCCGGATACATGAACACTGAAGCTTTCTTT. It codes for CASSLSAGYMNTEAFF.

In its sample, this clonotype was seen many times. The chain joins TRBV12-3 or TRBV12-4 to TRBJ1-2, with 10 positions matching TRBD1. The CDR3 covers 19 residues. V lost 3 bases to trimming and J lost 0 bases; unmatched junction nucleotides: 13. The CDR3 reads CASSLPDRDRGNSNYGYTF. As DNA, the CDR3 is TGTGCCAGCAGTTTGCCTGACCGGGACAGGGGAAACTCTAACTATGGCTACACCTTC.

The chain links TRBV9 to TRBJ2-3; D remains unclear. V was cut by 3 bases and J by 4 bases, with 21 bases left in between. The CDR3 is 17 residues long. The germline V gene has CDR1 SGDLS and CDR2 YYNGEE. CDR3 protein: CASSEPATQSVADTQYF. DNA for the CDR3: TGTGCCAGCAGCGAACCCGCCACCCAGAGTGTGGCAGATACGCAGTATTTT. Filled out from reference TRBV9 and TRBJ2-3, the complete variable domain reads DSGVTQTPKHLITATGQRVTLRCSPRSGDLSVYWYQQSLDQGLQFLIQYYNGEERAKGNILERFSAQQFPDLHSELNLSSLELGDSALYFCASSEPATQSVADTQYFGPGTRLTVL.

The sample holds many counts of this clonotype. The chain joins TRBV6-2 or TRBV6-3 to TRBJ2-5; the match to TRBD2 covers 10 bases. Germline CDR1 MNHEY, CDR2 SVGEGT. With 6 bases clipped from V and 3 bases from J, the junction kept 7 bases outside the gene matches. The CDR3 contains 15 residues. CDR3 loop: CASSPAGGPEETQYF. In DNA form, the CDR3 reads TGTGCCAGCAGCCCAGCGGGAGGGCCGGAAGAGACCCAGTACTTC.

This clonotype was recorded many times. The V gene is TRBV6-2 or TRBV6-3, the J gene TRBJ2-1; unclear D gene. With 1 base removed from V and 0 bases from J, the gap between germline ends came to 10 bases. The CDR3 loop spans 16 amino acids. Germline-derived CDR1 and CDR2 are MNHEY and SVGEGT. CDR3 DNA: TGTGCCAGCAGTTACTTGGCAGCCCGCTCCTACAATGAGCAGTTCTTC. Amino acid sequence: CASSYLAARSYNEQFF.

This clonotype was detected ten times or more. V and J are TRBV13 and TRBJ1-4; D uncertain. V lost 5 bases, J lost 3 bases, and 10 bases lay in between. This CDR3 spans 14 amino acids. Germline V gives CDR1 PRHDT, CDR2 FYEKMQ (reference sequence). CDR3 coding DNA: TGTGCCAGCAGCCGATCAAACCCTAATGAAAAACTGTTTTTT. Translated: CASSRSNPNEKLFF.

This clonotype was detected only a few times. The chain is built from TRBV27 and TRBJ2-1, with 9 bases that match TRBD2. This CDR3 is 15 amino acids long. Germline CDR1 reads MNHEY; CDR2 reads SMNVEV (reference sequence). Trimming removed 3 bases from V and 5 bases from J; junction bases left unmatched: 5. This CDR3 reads CASSFPTSGNNEQFF. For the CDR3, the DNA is TGTGCCAGCAGTTTCCCGACTAGCGGTAACAATGAGCAGTTCTTC.

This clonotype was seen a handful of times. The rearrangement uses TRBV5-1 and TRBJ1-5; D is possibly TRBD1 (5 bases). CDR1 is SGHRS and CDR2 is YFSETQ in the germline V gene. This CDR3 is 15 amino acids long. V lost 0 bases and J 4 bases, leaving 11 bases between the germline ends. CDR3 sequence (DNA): TGCGCCAGCAGCTTGGAGGGACGGAGTAATCAGCCCCAGCATTTT. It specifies CASSLEGRSNQPQHF.

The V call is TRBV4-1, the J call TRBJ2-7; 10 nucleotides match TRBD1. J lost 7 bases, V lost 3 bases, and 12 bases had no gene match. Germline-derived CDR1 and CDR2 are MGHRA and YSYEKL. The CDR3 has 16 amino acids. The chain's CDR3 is CASSQGTGVWRGEQYF. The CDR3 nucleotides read TGCGCCAGCAGCCAGGGGACAGGGGTCTGGCGGGGGGAGCAGTACTTC.

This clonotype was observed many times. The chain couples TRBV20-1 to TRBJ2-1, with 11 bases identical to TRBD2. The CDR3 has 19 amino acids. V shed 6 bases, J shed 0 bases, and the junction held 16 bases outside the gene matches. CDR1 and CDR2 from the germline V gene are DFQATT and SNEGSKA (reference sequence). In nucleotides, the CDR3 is TGCAGTGCCACAGAGGGGCGACTAGCGGGACCGAGCTCCTACAATGAGCAGTTCTTC. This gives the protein CSATEGRLAGPSSYNEQFF.

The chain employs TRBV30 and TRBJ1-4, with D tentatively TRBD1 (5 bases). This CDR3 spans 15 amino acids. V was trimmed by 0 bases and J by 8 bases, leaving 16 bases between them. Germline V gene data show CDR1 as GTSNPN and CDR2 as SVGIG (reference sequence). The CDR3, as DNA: TGTGCCTGGAGTGTACCTGGGGCTTATAGGGAAAAACTGTTTTTT. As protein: CAWSVPGAYREKLFF.

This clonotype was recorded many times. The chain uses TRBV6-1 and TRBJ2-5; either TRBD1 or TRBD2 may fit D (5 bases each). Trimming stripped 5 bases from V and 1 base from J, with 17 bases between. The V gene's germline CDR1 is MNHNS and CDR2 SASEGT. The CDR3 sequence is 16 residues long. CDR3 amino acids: CASSYGWGSTQETQYF. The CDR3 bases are TGTGCCAGCAGTTACGGTTGGGGGTCCACCCAAGAGACCCAGTACTTC.

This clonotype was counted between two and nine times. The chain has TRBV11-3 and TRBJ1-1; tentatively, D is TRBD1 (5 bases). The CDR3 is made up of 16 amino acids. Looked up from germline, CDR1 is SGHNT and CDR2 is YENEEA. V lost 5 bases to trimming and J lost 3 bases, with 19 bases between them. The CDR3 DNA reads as TGTGCCAGCAGCGCAGGAAACAGGATATTCGACACTGAAGCTTTCTTT. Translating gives CASSAGNRIFDTEAFF.

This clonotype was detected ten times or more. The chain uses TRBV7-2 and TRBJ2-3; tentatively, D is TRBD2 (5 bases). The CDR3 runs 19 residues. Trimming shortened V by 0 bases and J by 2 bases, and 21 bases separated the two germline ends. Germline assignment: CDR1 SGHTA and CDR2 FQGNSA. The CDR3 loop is CASSLARLLPKRTTDTQYF. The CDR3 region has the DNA TGTGCCAGCAGCTTAGCGAGATTACTCCCTAAGCGGACCACAGATACGCAGTATTTT.

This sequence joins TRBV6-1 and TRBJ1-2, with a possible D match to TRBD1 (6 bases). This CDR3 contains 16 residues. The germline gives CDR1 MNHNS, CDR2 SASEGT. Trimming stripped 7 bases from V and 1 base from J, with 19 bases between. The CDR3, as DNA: TGTGCCAGCACCTACCTATCGGGCAGGGGTAACTATGGCTACACCTTC. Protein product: CASTYLSGRGNYGYTF.

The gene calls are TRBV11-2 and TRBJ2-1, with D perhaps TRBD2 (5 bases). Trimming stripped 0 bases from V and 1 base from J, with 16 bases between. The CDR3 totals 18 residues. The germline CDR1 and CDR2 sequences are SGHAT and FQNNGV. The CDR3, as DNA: TGTGCCAGCAGCTTAGATTCTGTCCGTGAGGGTTCCTACAATGAGCAGTTCTTC. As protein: CASSLDSVREGSYNEQFF.

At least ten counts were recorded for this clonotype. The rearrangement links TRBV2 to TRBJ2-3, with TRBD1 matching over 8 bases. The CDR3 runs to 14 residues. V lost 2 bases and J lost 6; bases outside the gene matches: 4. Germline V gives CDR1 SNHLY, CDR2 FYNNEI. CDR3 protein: CASSETGGADTQYF. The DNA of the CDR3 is TGTGCCAGCAGTGAAACAGGGGGTGCCGATACGCAGTATTTT. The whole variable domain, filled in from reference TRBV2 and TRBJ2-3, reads EPEVTQTPSHQVTQMGQEVILRCVPISNHLYFYWYRQILGQKVEFLVSFYNNEISEKSEIFDDQFSVERPDGSNFTLKIRSTKLEDSAMYFCASSETGGADTQYFGPGTRLTVL.

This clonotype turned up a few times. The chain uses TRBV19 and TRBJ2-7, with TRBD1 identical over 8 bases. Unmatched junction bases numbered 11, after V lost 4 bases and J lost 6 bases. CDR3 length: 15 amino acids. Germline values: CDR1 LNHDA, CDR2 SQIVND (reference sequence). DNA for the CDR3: TGTGCCAGTAGTACACAGGGGGGCCAGGTAGGCGAGCAGTACTTC. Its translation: CASSTQGGQVGEQYF. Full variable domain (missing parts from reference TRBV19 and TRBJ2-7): DGGITQSPKYLFRKEGQNVTLSCEQNLNHDAMYWYRQDPGQGLRLIYYSQIVNDFQKGDIAEGYSVSREKKESFPLTVTSAQKNPTAFYLCASSTQGGQVGEQYFGPGTRLTVT.

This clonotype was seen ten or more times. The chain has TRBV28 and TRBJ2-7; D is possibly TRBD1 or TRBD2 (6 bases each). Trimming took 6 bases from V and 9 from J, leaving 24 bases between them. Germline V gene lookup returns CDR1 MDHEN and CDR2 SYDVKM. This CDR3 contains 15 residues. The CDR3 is CASSQTTIRGRSQYF. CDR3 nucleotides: TGTGCCAGCAGCCAAACTACAATAAGGGGGAGGTCGCAGTACTTC. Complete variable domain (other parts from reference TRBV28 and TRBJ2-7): DVKVTQSSRYLVKRTGEKVFLECVQDMDHENMFWYRQDPGLGLRLIYFSYDVKMKEKGDIPEGYSVSREKKERFSLILESASTNQTSMYLCASSQTTIRGRSQYFGPGTRLTVT.

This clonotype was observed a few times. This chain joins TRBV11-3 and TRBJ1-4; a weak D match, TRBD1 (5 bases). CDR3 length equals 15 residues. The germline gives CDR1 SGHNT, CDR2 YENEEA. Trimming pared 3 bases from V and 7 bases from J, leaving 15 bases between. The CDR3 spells CASSLSWGSGEKLFF. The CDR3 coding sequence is TGTGCCAGCAGCTTGAGTTGGGGGTCTGGTGAAAAACTGTTTTTT.

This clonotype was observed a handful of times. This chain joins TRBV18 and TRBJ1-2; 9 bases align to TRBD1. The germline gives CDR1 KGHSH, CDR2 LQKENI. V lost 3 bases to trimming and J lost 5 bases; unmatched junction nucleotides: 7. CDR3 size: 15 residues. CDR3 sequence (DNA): TGTGCCAGCTCACCTGGCCGGGACAGGGATTATGGCTACACCTTC. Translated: CASSPGRDRDYGYTF.

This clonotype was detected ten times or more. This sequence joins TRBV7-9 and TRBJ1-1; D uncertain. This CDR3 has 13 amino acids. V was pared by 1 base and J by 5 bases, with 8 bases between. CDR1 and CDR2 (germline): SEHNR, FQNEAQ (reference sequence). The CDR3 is CASSLDWGTEAFF. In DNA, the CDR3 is TGTGCCAGCAGCTTAGACTGGGGAACTGAAGCTTTCTTT. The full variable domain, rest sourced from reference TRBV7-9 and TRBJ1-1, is DTGVSQNPRHKITKRGQNVTFRCDPISEHNRLYWYRQTLGQGPEFLTYFQNEAQLEKSRLLSDRFSAERPKGSFSTLEIQRTEQGDSAMYLCASSLDWGTEAFFGQGTRLTVV.

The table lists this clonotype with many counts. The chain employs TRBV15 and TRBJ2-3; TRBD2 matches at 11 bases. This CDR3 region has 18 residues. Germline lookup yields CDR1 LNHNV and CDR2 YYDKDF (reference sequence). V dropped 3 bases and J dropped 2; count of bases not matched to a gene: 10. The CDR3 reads CATSRPLVGLAATDTQYF. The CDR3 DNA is TGTGCCACCAGCAGGCCCTTGGTGGGACTAGCGGCCACAGATACGCAGTATTTT.

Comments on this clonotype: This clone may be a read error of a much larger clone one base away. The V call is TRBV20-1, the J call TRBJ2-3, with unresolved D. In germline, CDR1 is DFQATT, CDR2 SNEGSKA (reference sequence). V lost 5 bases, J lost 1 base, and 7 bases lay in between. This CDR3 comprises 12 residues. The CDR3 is CSADRGTDTQYF. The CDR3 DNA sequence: TGCAGTGCTGACCGGGGCACAGATACGCAGTATTTT.

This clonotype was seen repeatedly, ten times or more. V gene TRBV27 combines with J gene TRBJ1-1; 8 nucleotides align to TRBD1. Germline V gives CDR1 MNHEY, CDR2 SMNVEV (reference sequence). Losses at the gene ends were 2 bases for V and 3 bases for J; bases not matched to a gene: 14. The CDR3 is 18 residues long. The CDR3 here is CASSLLVPRTGKHTEAFF. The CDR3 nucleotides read TGTGCCAGCAGTTTACTCGTCCCGAGGACAGGGAAACACACTGAAGCTTTCTTT.

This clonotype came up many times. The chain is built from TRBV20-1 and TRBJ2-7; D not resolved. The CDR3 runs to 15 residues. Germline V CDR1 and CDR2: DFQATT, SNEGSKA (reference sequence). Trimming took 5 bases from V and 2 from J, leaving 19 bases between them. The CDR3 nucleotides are TGCAGTGCTCCCGAGGCAGGAAGAAACACCTACGAGCAGTACTTC. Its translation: CSAPEAGRNTYEQYF.

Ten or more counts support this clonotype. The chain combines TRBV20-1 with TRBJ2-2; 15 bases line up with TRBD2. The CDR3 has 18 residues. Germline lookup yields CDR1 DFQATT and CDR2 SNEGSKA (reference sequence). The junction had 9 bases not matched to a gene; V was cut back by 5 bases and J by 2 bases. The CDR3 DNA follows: TGCAGTGCTGTGGGACTAGCGGGAGGACCTGTTAACACCGGGGAGCTGTTTTTT. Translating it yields CSAVGLAGGPVNTGELFF.

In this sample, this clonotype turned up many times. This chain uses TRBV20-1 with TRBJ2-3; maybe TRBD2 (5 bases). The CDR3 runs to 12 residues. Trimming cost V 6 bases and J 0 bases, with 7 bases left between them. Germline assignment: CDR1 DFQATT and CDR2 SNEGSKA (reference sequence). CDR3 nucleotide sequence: TGCAGTGCCGAGCGGAGCACAGATACGCAGTATTTT. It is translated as CSAERSTDTQYF.

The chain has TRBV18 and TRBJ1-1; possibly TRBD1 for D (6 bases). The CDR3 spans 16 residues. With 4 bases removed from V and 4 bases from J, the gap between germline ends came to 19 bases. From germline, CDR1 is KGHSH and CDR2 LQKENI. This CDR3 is CASSRTGGTGLTEAFF. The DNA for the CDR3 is TGTGCCAGCTCACGCACTGGAGGAACAGGGCTCACTGAAGCTTTCTTT.